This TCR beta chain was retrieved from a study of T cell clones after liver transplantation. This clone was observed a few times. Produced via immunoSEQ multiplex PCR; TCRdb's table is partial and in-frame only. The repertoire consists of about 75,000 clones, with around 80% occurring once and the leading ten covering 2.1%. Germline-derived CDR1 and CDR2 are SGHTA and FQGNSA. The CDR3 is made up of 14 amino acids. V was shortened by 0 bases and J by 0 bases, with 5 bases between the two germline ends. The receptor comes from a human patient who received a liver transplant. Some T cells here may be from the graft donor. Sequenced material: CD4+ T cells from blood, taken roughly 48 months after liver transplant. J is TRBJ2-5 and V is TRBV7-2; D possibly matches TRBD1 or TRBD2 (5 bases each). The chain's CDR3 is CASSLAGHQETQYF. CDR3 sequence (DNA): TGTGCCAGCAGCTTAGCGGGACACCAAGAGACCCAGTACTTC. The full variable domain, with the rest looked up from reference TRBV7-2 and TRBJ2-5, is GAGVSQSPSNKVTEKGKDVELRCDPISGHTALYWYRQSLGQGLEFLIYFQGNSAPDKSGLPSDRFSAERTGGSVSTLTIQRTQQEDSAVYLCASSLAGHQETQYFGPGTRLLVL.